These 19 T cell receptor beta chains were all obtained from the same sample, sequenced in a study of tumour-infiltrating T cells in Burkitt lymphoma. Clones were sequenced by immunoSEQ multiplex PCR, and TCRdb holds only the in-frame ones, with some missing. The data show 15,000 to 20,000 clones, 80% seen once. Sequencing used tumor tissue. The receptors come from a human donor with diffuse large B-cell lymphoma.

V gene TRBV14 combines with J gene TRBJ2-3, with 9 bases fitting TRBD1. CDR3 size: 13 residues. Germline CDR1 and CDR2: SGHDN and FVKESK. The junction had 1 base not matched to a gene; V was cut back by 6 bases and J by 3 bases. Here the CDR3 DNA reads TGTGCCAGCAGACAGGGGGCTACAGATACGCAGTATTTT. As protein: CASRQGATDTQYF.

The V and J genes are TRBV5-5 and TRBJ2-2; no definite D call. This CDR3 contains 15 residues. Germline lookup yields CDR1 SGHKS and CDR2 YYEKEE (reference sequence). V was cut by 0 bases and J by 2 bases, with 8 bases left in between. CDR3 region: CASSLEERNTGELFF. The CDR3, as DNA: TGTGCCAGCAGCTTGGAAGAGAGAAACACCGGGGAGCTGTTTTTT.

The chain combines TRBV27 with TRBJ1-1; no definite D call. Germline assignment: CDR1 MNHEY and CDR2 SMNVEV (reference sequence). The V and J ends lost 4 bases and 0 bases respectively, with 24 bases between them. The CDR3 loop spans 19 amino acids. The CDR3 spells CASSSLTIRRTALNTEAFF. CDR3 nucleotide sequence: TGTGCCAGCAGTTCCCTCACGATAAGGAGGACGGCCTTGAACACTGAAGCTTTCTTT.

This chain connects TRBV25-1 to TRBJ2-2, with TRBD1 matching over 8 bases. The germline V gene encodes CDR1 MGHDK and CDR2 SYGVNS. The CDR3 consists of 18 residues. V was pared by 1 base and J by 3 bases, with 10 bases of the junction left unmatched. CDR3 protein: CASSESHSSGGDTGELFF. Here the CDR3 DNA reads TGTGCCAGCAGTGAATCCCATTCTTCAGGGGGCGACACCGGGGAGCTGTTTTTT.

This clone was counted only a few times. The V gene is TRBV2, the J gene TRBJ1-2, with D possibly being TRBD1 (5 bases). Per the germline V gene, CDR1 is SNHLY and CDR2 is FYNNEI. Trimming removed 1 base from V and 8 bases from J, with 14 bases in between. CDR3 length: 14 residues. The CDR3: CASSEDRLLGGYTF. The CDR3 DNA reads TGTGCCAGCAGTGAAGACAGGCTGTTAGGCGGCTACACCTTC.

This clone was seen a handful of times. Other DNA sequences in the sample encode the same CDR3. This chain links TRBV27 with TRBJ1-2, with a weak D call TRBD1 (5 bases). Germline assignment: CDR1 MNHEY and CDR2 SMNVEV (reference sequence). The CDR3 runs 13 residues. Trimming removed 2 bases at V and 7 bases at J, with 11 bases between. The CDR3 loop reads CASSLERGSGYTF. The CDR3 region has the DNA TGTGCCAGCAGTTTAGAAAGGGGCTCTGGCTACACCTTC.

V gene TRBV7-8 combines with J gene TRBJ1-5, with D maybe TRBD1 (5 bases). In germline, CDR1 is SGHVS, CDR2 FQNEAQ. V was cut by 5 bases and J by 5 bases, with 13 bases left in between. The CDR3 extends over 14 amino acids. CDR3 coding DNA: TGTGCCAGCAGCCTCTATGGGGGGGATCAGCCCCAGCATTTT. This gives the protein CASSLYGGDQPQHF.

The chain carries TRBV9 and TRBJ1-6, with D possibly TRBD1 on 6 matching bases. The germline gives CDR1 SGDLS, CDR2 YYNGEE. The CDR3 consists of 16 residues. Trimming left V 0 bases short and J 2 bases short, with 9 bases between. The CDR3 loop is CASSVGQGPYNSPLHF. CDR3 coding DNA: TGTGCCAGCAGCGTAGGCCAGGGGCCCTATAATTCACCCCTCCACTTT.

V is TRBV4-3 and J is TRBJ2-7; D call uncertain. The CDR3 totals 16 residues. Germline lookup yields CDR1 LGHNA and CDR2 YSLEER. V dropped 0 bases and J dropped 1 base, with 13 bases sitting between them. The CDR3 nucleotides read TGCGCCAGCAGCCAAGAGGCGCCGAGTCAGTCCTACGAGCAGTACTTC. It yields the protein CASSQEAPSQSYEQYF.

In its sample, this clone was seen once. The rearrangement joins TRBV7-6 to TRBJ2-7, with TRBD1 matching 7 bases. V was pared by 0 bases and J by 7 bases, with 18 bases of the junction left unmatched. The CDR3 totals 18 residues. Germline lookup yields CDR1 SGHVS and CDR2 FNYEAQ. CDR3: CASSLAPHSTGNLGEQYF. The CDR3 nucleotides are TGTGCCAGCAGCTTAGCTCCCCACTCGACAGGGAATCTTGGAGAGCAGTACTTC.

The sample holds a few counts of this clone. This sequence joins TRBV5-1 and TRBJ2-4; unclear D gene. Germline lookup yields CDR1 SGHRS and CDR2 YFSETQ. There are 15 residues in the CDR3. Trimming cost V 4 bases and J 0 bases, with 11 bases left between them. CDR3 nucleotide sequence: TGCGCCAGCAGCCCACTTCTGGGAGCCAAAAACATTCAGTACTTC. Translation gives CASSPLLGAKNIQYF.

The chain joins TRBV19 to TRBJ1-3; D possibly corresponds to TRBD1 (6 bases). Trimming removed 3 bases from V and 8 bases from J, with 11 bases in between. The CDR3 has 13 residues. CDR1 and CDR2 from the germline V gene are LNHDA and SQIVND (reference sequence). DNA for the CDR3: TGTGCCAGTAGTATCAGGGCAGGGGACACCATATATTTT. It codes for CASSIRAGDTIYF.

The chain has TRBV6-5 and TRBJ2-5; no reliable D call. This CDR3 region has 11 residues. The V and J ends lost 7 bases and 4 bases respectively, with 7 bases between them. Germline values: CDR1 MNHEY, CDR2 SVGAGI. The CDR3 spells CASILGETQYF. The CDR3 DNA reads TGTGCCAGCATTCTCGGAGAGACCCAGTACTTC.

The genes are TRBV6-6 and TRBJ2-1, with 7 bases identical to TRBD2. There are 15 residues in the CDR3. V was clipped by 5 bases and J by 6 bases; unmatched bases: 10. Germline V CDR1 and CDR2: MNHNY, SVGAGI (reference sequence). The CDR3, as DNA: TGTGCCAGCAGTCGGACTAGTGGGGGGTCCAATGAGCAGTTCTTC. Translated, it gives CASSRTSGGSNEQFF.

For the CDR3, the DNA is TGTGCCAGCAGCTCCTTTGGGGTATACAATGAGCAGTTCTTC. Protein product: CASSSFGVYNEQFF. J is TRBJ2-1 and V is TRBV5-6, with no clear D. Germline lookup yields CDR1 SGHDT and CDR2 YYEEEE. V was clipped by 3 bases and J by 4 bases, with 11 bases between them. There are 14 residues in the CDR3.

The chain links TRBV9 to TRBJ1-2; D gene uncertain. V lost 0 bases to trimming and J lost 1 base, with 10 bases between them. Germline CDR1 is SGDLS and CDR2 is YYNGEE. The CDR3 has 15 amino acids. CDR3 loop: CASSVDASINYGYTF. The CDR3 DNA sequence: TGTGCCAGCAGCGTAGACGCCAGTATTAACTATGGCTACACCTTC.

The CDR3 spells CASSLDTVQETQYF. CDR3 coding DNA: TGTGCCAGCAGCTTAGACACGGTACAAGAGACCCAGTACTTC. V gene TRBV5-6 combines with J gene TRBJ2-5, with D unresolved. CDR3 length: 14 residues. CDR1 is SGHDT and CDR2 is YYEEEE in the germline V gene. Trimming took off 2 bases at V and 2 bases at J, with 10 bases between the two ends. The full variable domain, with the rest looked up from reference TRBV5-6 and TRBJ2-5, is DAGVTQSPTHLIKTRGQQVTLRCSPKSGHDTVSWYQQALGQGPQFIFQYYEEEERQRGNFPDRFSGHQFPNYSSELNVNALLLGDSALYLCASSLDTVQETQYFGPGTRLLVL.

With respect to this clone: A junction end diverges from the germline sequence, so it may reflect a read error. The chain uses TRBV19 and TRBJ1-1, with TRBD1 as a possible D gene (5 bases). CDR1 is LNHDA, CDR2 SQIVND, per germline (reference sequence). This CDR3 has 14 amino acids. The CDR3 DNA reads TGTGCCAGTAGTCCGCAAGGGGTGAGCACTAAAGCTTTCTTT. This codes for CASSPQGVSTKAFF.

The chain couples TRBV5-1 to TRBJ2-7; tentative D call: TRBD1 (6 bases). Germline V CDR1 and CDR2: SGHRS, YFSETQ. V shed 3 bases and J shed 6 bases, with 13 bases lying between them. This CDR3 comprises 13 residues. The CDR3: CASSWDGGREQYF. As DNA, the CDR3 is TGCGCCAGCAGCTGGGATGGGGGCCGCGAGCAGTACTTC.